Included here is one T cell receptor beta chain sequence, with context. These data originate in a study of regulatory T cells in long-lasting Graves disease. CDR1 and CDR2 from the germline V gene are DFQATT and SNEGSKA (reference sequence). The CDR3 is 14 residues long. V lost 2 bases to trimming and J lost 5 bases; unmatched junction nucleotides: 7. To make TCR beta libraries, researchers used iRepertoire HTBI primers and Arm-PCR of CDR3 regions. TCRdb re-called the multiplex PCR reads through MiXCR, storing one row per CDR3 protein. Counted here are fewer than 550,000 distinct CDR3 sequences, about 22% occurring once; the ten biggest clones make up roughly 7.1%. The time point is: persistent/refractory GD, antithyroid drugs over 5 years with positive TRAb. PBMC-derived RNA was used for the TCR library.

The sequencing used peripheral blood mononuclear cells (PBMCs), collected when the disease was refractory, from a patient treated with antithyroid drugs. This sequence was found in a female donor with Graves disease. V gene TRBV20-1 combines with J gene TRBJ2-5; 8 positions agree with TRBD2. In DNA form, the CDR3 reads TGCAGTGCTAGACCGGGAGGGCCCGGTGAGACCCAGTACTTC. Protein product: CSARPGGPGETQYF.